This T cell receptor (beta chain) was identified in a study of radiotherapy plus CTLA-4 blockade in lung cancer (dated by TCRdb to the late 2010s). For the study in its entirety: Among the enrolled patients, around 17% had an objective response, and about 29% reached disease control. What the work shows at the level of the full study, not this receptor alone: The strongest predictors of response, as reported, were early dynamic changes in blood T cell clones along with a rise in serum interferon-beta after radiation. TCR clones derived from tumors expanded in peripheral blood after treatment with radiotherapy and ipilimumab.

This clone was seen only a few times. Its antigen is not yet known. Per-base quality was not reported, and no clone a single base away is much larger than it. Library creation used the immunoSEQ multiplex PCR assay. Held by TCRdb, this immuneACCESS table contains in-frame sequences only and omits some clones. Under half of the omission traces to an unresolved V gene where checked; the cause of the rest is unknown. The sample data list over 60,000 clones, and 80% to 90% of these were observed just once. The ten largest clones add up to less than 45% of the sample. Including the terminal cysteine and phenylalanine, the CDR3 comprises 15 residues. The retained sequence is limited to the CDR3, 45 bases, with the frame set at the first base. CDR1 SGHDT and CDR2 YYEEEE are derived from the germline V gene. Unmatched junction bases come to 8, with V trimmed by 4 bases and J by 6 bases. In this study, focal radiation therapy paired with CTLA-4 blockade (ipilimumab) was tested in patients who had chemo-refractory metastatic non-small-cell lung cancer.

This sequence originates from a human donor with non-small cell lung cancer that progressed on radiotherapy plus ipilimumab. The chain is assembled from TRBV5-6 and TRBJ2-1, with TRBD1 identical over 9 junction bases. The sample in question was peripheral blood, obtained from a patient treated with radiotherapy plus ipilimumab. The DNA is as follows: TGTGCCAGCAGCCTCCGGGACAGGGAAATCAATGAGCAGTTCTTC. It specifies CASSLRDREINEQFF. Full variable domain (CDR3 extended with the reference TRBV5-6 and TRBJ2-1 proteins): DAGVTQSPTHLIKTRGQQVTLRCSPKSGHDTVSWYQQALGQGPQFIFQYYEEEERQRGNFPDRFSGHQFPNYSSELNVNALLLGDSALYLCASSLRDREINEQFFGPGTRLTVL.